This record concerns one T cell receptor (beta chain) sequence. What it recognizes is unknown. Germline CDR1 and CDR2: LNHNV and YYDKDF (reference sequence). Trimming removed 0 bases at V and 2 bases at J, with 12 bases between. The CDR3 runs to 16 residues. The multiple sclerosis control cohort comprised treatment-naive individuals presenting with stable or active relapsing-remitting disease. This sample is part of a study of CD8 T cells in Susac syndrome. Study results and caveats: Individuals included in the TCR sequencing and HLA analysis were acknowledged by the study to be relatively few in number.

RNA was extracted with the RNeasy kit, and a quantity of roughly 0.5 to 1 ug was reverse transcribed using random hexamers. Coverage of TCR beta CDR3 amplification by immunoSEQ multiplex PCR extended to 54 Vbeta and 13 Jbeta. TCRdb fed the immunoSEQ multiplex PCR reads into MiXCR, producing one record per CDR3 protein. The sample shows 200,000 or so distinct CDR3 sequences, 90% to 95% of them seen only once. The sample was CD8+ T cells from PBMCs. This rearrangement joins TRBV15 to TRBJ2-3, with D possibly called TRBD1 or TRBD2 (5 bases each). The TCR sequence derives from a human donor with multiple sclerosis. The DNA of the CDR3 is TGTGCCACCAGCAGAGATCTCGGGGACCTCACAGATACGCAGTATTTT. Its translation: CATSRDLGDLTDTQYF. The entire variable domain, with the rest obtained from reference TRBV15 and TRBJ2-3, is as follows: DAMVIQNPRYQVTQFGKPVTLSCSQTLNHNVMYWYQQKSSQAPKLLFHYYDKDFNNEADTPDNFQSRRPNTSFCFLDIRSPGLGDTAMYLCATSRDLGDLTDTQYFGPGTRLTVL.